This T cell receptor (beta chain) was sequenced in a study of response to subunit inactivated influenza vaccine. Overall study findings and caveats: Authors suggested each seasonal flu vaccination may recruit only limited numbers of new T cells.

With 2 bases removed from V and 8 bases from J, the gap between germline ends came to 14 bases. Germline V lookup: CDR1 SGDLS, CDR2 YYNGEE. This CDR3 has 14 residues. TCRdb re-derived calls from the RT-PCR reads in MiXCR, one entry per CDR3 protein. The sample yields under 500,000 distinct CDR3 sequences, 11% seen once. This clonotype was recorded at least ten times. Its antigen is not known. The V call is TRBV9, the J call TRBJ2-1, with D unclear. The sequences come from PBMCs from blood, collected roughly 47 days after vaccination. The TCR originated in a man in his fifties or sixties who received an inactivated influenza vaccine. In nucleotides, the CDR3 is TGTGCCAGCAGCGTTTACGGCCCAAACCATGAGCAGTTCTTC. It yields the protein CASSVYGPNHEQFF. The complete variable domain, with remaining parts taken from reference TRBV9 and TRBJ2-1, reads DSGVTQTPKHLITATGQRVTLRCSPRSGDLSVYWYQQSLDQGLQFLIQYYNGEERAKGNILERFSAQQFPDLHSELNLSSLELGDSALYFCASSVYGPNHEQFFGPGTRLTVL.